This record concerns one TCR beta chain sequence. Trimming cost V 3 bases and J 2 bases; bases outside gene matches: 5. In germline, CDR1 is ENHRY, CDR2 SYGVKD. The CDR3 extends over 15 amino acids. The data belong to a study of blood T cell repertoires in COVID-19. Study background: From the United States, Italy and Spain came samples of acute and convalescent COVID-19. Nucleic acid was either cDNA or gDNA, and it came from T cells, B-cell-depleted T cells, or PBMCs.

Produced via immunoSEQ multiplex PCR; TCRdb's table is partial and in-frame only. The table includes about 370,000 clones, around 87% detected once. V is TRBV10-3 and J is TRBJ2-3, with TRBD2 identical over 7 bases. The receptor was derived from a man younger than 35 with active or convalescent COVID-19. The specimen was peripheral blood. CDR3 DNA sequence: TGTGCCATCAGTGACCCGGGGGGAGACACAGATACGCAGTATTTT. Translation gives CAISDPGGDTDTQYF.